This T cell receptor beta chain was identified in a study of graft-versus-host responses after intestinal transplantation. Turning to the study itself: Transplants given to recipients were multivisceral, liver-intestinal, or isolated intestinal. All recipients were given anti-thymocyte globulin induction, and tacrolimus and steroids were then administered for around three years. Study outcomes and limitations: Clonal ratios of graft-versus-host to host-versus-graft in allografts were high for patients exhibiting graft-donor T cell macrochimerism. Marrow from the recipient contained GvH clones, some of which had appeared first in ileum or blood.

Germline V gives CDR1 SGHNT, CDR2 YENEEA. The CDR3 covers 13 residues. V was clipped by 1 base and J by 2 bases, with 4 bases between them. A note on this clone: The antigen remains undetermined.

TCRdb's table, derived via immunoSEQ multiplex PCR, lists solely in-frame clones and lacks some. The table lists around 110,000 clones, about nine tenths of them singletons. The rearrangement links TRBV11-3 to TRBJ2-3; no definite D call. The material sequenced was unstimulated CD4+ T cells sorted from spleen or lymph node cells, taken before intestinal transplant. The sequence derives from a human donor who received an intestinal transplant. CDR3: CASSLGPTDTQYF. The CDR3 DNA follows: TGTGCCAGCAGCTTAGGGCCCACAGATACGCAGTATTTT.